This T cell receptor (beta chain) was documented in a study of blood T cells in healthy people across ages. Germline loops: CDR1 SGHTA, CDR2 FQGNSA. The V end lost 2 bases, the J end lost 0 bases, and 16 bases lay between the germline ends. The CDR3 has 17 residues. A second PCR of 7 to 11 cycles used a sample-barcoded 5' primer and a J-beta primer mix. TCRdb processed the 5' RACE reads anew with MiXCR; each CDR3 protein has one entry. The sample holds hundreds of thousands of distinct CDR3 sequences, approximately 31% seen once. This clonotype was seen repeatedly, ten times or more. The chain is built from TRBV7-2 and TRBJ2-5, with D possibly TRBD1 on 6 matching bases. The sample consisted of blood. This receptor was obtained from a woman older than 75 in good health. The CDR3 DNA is TGTGCCAGCAGCTTAAGGGTGGGGGCCTCGTACCAAGAGACCCAGTACTTC. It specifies CASSLRVGASYQETQYF.